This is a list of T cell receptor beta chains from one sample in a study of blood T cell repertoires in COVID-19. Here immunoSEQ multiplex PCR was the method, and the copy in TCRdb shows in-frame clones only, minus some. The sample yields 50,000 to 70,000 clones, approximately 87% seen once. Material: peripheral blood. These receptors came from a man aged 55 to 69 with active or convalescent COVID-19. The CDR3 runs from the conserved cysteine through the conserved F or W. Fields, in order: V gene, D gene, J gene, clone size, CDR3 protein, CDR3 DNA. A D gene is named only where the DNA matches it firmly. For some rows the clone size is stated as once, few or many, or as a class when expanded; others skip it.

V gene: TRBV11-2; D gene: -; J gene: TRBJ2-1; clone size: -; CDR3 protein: CASSLTGPNDNEQFF; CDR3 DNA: TGTGCCAGCAGCTTAACGGGTCCGAATGACAATGAGCAGTTCTTC
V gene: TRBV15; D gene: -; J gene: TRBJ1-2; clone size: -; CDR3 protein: CATSTGGPNYGYTF; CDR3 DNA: TGTGCCACCAGCACCGGGGGTCCTAACTATGGCTACACCTTC
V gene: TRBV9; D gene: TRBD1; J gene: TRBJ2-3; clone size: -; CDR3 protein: CASSAALQGAGTDTQYF; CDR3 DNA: TGTGCCAGCAGCGCAGCCCTACAGGGGGCCGGCACAGATACGCAGTATTTT
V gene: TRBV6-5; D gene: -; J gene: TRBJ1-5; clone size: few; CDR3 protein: CASRTAQRQPQHF; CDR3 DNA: TGTGCCAGCAGGACAGCCCAGCGTCAGCCCCAGCATTTT
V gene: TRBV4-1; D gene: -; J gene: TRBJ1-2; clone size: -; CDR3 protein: CASSQEYSYGYTF; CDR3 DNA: TGCGCCAGCAGCCAAGAATACAGCTATGGCTACACCTTC
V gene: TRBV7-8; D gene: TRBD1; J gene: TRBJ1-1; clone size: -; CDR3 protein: CASSFGRGGDTEAFF; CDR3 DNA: TGTGCCAGCAGCTTTGGCCGAGGGGGCGACACTGAAGCTTTCTTT
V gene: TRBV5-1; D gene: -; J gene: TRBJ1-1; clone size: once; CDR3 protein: CASSPGQPNTEAFF; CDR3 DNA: TGCGCCAGCAGCCCGGGACAACCGAACACTGAAGCTTTCTTT
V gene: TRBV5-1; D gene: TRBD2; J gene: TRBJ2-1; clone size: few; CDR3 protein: CASSLAEASGGYNEQFF; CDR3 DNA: TGCGCCAGCAGCTTGGCCGAGGCTAGCGGGGGTTACAATGAGCAGTTCTTC
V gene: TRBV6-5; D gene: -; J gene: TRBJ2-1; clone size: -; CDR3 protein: CASSYPQTGPGNEQFF; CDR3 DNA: TGTGCCAGCAGTTACCCCCAGACAGGACCGGGGAATGAGCAGTTCTTC
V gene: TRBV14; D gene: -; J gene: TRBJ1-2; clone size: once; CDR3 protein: CASSQLVGPSYGYTF; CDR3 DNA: TGTGCCAGCAGCCAACTTGTGGGCCCAAGCTATGGCTACACCTTC
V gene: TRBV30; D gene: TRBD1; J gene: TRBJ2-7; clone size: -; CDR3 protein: CAWTRDRAIYEQYF; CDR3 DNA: TGTGCCTGGACTAGGGACAGGGCGATCTACGAGCAGTACTTC
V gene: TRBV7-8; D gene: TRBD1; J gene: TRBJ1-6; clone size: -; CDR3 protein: CASSLGQGSSPLHF; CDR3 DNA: TGTGCCAGCAGCTTGGGACAGGGCTCCTCACCCCTCCACTTT
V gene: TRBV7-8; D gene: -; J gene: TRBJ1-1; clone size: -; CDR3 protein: CASSLVARNTEAFF; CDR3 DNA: TGTGCCAGCAGCTTAGTGGCCCGGAACACTGAAGCTTTCTTT
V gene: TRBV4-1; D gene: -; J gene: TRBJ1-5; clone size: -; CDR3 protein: CASSQEGRDQPQHF; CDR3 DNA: TGCGCCAGCAGCCAAGAGGGGAGGGATCAGCCCCAGCATTTT
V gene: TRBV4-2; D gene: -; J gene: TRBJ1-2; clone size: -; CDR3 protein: CASSQDNRQGGGYTF; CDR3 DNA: TGTGCCAGCAGCCAAGATAACAGGCAAGGCGGTGGCTACACCTTC
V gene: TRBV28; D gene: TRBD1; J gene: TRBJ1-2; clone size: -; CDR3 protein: CASSLMDRGLSNYGYTF; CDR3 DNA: TGTGCCAGCAGTTTAATGGACAGGGGACTATCTAACTATGGCTACACCTTC
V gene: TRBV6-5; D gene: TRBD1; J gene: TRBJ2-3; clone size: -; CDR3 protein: CASSPGQLTDTQYF; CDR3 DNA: TGTGCCAGCAGCCCGGGACAGCTCACAGATACGCAGTATTTT
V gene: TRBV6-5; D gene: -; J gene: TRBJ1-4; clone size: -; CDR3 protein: CASSLEAGNEKLFF; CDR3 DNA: TGTGCCAGCAGCCTTGAGGCGGGGAATGAAAAACTGTTTTTT
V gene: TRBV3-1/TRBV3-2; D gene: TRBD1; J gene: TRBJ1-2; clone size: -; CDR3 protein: CASSQGQGALYYHF; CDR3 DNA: TGTGCCAGCAGCCAAGGACAGGGGGCCCTCTACTATCACTTC
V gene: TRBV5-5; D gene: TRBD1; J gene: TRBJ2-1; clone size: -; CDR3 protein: CASSLEGAANYNEQFF; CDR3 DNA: TGTGCCAGCAGCTTGGAGGGGGCAGCGAATTACAATGAGCAGTTCTTC
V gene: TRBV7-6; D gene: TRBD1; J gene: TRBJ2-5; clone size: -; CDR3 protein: CASSLLGQGETQYF; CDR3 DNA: TGTGCCAGCAGCTTACTTGGACAGGGAGAGACCCAGTACTTC
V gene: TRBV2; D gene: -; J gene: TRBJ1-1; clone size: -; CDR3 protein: CASRKGGAEAFF; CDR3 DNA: TGTGCCAGTCGGAAGGGGGGGGCTGAAGCTTTCTTT
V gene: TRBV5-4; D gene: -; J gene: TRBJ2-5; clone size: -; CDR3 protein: CASSLGPSATQETQYF; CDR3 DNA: TGTGCCAGCAGCTTGGGCCCTAGCGCGACACAAGAGACCCAGTACTTC
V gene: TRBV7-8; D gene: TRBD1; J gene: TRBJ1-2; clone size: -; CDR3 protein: CASSLDGDRGSGYTF; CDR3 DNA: TGTGCCAGCAGCTTAGACGGAGACAGGGGGTCTGGCTACACCTTC
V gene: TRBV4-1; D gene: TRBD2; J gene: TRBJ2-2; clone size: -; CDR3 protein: CASSQDISGGLTGELFF; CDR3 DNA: TGCGCCAGCAGCCAAGATATTTCGGGGGGGCTCACCGGGGAGCTGTTTTTT
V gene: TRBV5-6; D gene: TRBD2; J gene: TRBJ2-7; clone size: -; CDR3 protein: CASSVGLAGGTTLEQYF; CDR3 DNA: TGTGCCAGCAGCGTGGGACTAGCGGGTGGTACTACCTTGGAGCAGTACTTC
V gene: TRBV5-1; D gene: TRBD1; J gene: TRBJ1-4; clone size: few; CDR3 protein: CASSAGQGGPEKLFF; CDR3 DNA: TGCGCCAGCAGCGCGGGACAGGGTGGACCTGAAAAACTGTTTTTT
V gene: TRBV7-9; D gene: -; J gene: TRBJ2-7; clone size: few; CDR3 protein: CASSQGLNEQYF; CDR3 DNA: TGTGCCAGCAGCCAGGGGCTCAACGAGCAGTACTTC
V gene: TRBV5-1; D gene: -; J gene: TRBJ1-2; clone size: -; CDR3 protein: CASSPEMGRNSYGYTF; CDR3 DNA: TGCGCCAGCAGCCCGGAAATGGGCCGGAACTCCTATGGCTACACCTTC
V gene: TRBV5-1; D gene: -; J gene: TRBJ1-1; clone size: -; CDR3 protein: CASRSLRGTEAFF; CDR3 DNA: TGCGCCAGCAGGTCCCTTAGGGGCACTGAAGCTTTCTTT
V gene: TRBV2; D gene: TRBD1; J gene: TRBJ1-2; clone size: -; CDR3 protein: CASSLIGAGQGLGGYTF; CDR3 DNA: TGTGCCAGCAGTTTAATTGGGGCGGGACAGGGGTTGGGAGGCTACACCTTC
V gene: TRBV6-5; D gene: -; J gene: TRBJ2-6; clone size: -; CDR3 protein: CASTPSGSGANVLTF; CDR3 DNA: TGTGCCAGCACCCCGAGTGGCTCTGGGGCCAACGTCCTGACTTTC
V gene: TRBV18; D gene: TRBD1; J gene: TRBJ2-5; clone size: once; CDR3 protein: CASSPWTGGKDQETQYF; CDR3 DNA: TGTGCCAGCTCACCCTGGACAGGGGGCAAGGACCAAGAGACCCAGTACTTC
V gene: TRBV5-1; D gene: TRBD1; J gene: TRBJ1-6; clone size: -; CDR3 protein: CASSFGQAGNSPLHF; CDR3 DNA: TGCGCCAGCAGCTTCGGACAGGCGGGTAATTCACCCCTCCACTTT
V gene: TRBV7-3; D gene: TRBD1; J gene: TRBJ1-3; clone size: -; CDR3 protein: CASSLMGEGASTGNTIYF; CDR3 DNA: TGTGCCAGCAGCTTAATGGGCGAGGGGGCGAGTACTGGAAACACCATATATTTT
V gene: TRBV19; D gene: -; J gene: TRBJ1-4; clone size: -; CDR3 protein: CASRRDDRRGEKLFF; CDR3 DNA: TGTGCCAGTAGGAGGGATGACCGCCGTGGAGAAAAACTGTTTTTT